What follows are 26 T cell receptor beta chains derived from one specimen sequenced in a study of OX40 agonist ivuxolimab in advanced cancers. Repertoires were generated with immunoSEQ multiplex PCR, while TCRdb's copy carries only in-frame clones and drops some. The sample yields several thousand clones, about 92% seen once. This material consisted of CD4+ or CD8+ T cells sorted from blood, taken in a trial of the OX40 agonist ivuxolimab. Every receptor here comes from an adult with an advanced solid tumor such as melanoma, head and neck, liver or kidney cancer.

This chain uses TRBV6-1 with TRBJ2-5; D may be TRBD1 or TRBD2 (5 bases each). The CDR3 length is 15 residues. Germline loops: CDR1 MNHNS, CDR2 SASEGT. V was clipped by 2 bases and J by 1 base, with 11 bases between them. CDR3 nucleotide sequence: TGTGCCAGCAGTGAAAACCCGGGGCTCCAAGAGACCCAGTACTTC. This codes for CASSENPGLQETQYF.

The chain has TRBV15 and TRBJ1-2; maybe TRBD1 (5 bases). This CDR3 is 13 amino acids long. V lost 3 bases, J lost 2 bases, and 7 bases lay in between. Germline assignment: CDR1 LNHNV and CDR2 YYDKDF (reference sequence). CDR3 in amino acids: CATSSRGNYGYTF. DNA of the CDR3: TGTGCCACCAGCAGTCGGGGGAACTATGGCTACACCTTC.

The rearrangement links TRBV5-6 to TRBJ2-2, with D tentatively TRBD2 (6 bases). V dropped 3 bases and J dropped 4 bases, with 16 bases sitting between them. CDR1 is SGHDT and CDR2 is YYEEEE in the germline V gene. The CDR3 has 16 residues. The CDR3 coding sequence is TGTGCCAGCAGCTCACTCGGATCCGGGGGCACCGGGGAGCTGTTTTTT. Amino acid sequence: CASSSLGSGGTGELFF.

This rearrangement joins TRBV11-2 to TRBJ2-5; D not certain. The CDR3 extends over 12 amino acids. Trimming left V 1 base short and J 5 bases short, with 5 bases between. From germline, CDR1 is SGHAT and CDR2 FQNNGV. The CDR3 spells CASSLVGETQYF. In DNA, the CDR3 is TGTGCCAGCAGCTTAGTAGGGGAGACCCAGTACTTC.

The chain is built from TRBV30 and TRBJ2-7, with TRBD2 matching 7 bases. Germline CDR1 is GTSNPN and CDR2 is SVGIG (reference sequence). The V segment lost 8 bases and the J segment 7 bases; nucleotides outside the gene matches: 14. The CDR3 sequence is 13 residues long. Here the CDR3 DNA reads TGTGCCACTGGGGAGGGAGTTCTTGGTGAGCAGTACTTC. Translated: CATGEGVLGEQYF.

The V call is TRBV27, the J call TRBJ1-2, with 8 bases aligning to TRBD1. CDR1 is MNHEY and CDR2 is SMNVEV in the germline V gene (reference sequence). With V trimmed by 4 bases and J by 5 bases, 9 bases remained unmatched. The CDR3 extends over 15 amino acids. CDR3 region: CASSWGAGGAYGYTF. The CDR3, as DNA: TGTGCCAGCAGTTGGGGCGCAGGGGGCGCGTATGGCTACACCTTC.

The chain employs TRBV28 and TRBJ2-7, with D uncertain. V was shortened by 3 bases and J by 1 base, with 22 bases between the two germline ends. The germline gives CDR1 MDHEN, CDR2 SYDVKM. The CDR3 runs to 18 residues. The CDR3 spells CASSFLLSISGGSYEQYF. CDR3 nucleotide sequence: TGTGCCAGCAGTTTCCTACTTTCGATCTCTGGTGGGTCCTACGAGCAGTACTTC.

The chain combines TRBV9 with TRBJ2-6; no definite D call. The germline V gene encodes CDR1 SGDLS and CDR2 YYNGEE. The CDR3 loop spans 15 amino acids. Trimming shortened V by 4 bases and J by 2 bases, and 10 bases separated the two germline ends. The CDR3 is CASSPYLAGANVLTF. The CDR3 bases are TGTGCCAGCAGCCCCTATCTCGCTGGGGCCAACGTCCTGACTTTC.

This clone was detected once. This chain uses TRBV5-4 with TRBJ2-3; tentatively, D is TRBD2 (5 bases). The V gene lost 4 bases and the J gene lost 0 bases, with 9 bases spanning the gap. CDR1 and CDR2 from the germline V gene are SGHNT and YYREEE (reference sequence). The CDR3 length is 14 residues. The CDR3 spells CASSPGLSTDTQYF. The DNA of the CDR3 is TGTGCCAGCAGCCCCGGACTTAGCACAGATACGCAGTATTTT. The full variable domain, its missing parts supplied by reference TRBV5-4 and TRBJ2-3, is ETGVTQSPTHLIKTRGQQVTLRCSSQSGHNTVSWYQQALGQGPQFIFQYYREEENGRGNFPPRFSGLQFPNYSSELNVNALELDDSALYLCASSPGLSTDTQYFGPGTRLTVL.

The chain uses TRBV7-8 and TRBJ2-1, with 11 bases fitting TRBD1. In germline, CDR1 is SGHVS, CDR2 FQNEAQ. Trimming cost V 2 bases and J 9 bases; bases outside gene matches: 12. The CDR3 extends over 17 amino acids. CDR3 residues: CASSLSPGGQGGGEQFF. The CDR3 region has the DNA TGTGCCAGCAGCTTATCCCCTGGGGGACAGGGGGGTGGTGAGCAGTTCTTC.

J is TRBJ2-1 and V is TRBV15; 10 nucleotides agree with TRBD1. Per the germline V gene, CDR1 is LNHNV and CDR2 is YYDKDF (reference sequence). The CDR3 covers 15 residues. V gave up 2 bases and J gave up 9 bases; unmatched junction bases: 7. CDR3 sequence reads: CATSRPGTGVSEQFF. Here the CDR3 DNA reads TGTGCCACCAGCAGACCTGGGACAGGGGTCAGTGAGCAGTTCTTC.

The sample holds one count of this clone. This chain links TRBV11-2 with TRBJ2-5, with D unclear. The V gene lost 3 bases and the J gene lost 1 base, with 9 bases spanning the gap. CDR3 length equals 14 residues. Germline V gene data show CDR1 as SGHAT and CDR2 as FQNNGV. The CDR3 region is CASSLVAIQETQYF. In DNA, the CDR3 is TGTGCCAGCAGCTTGGTTGCGATCCAAGAGACCCAGTACTTC.

This sequence joins TRBV7-2 and TRBJ1-2, with 11 bases that match TRBD1. V dropped 5 bases and J dropped 4; count of bases not matched to a gene: 6. This CDR3 region has 15 residues. Germline-derived CDR1 and CDR2 are SGHTA and FQGNSA. The CDR3 region is CASSTGQGAIYGYTF. In DNA, the CDR3 is TGTGCCAGCAGCACTGGACAGGGGGCGATCTATGGCTACACCTTC.

The chain has TRBV19 and TRBJ2-7; 7 bases match TRBD1. Trimming removed 3 bases from V and 2 bases from J; junction bases left unmatched: 4. CDR1 is LNHDA, CDR2 SQIVND, per germline (reference sequence). This CDR3 has 14 residues. The CDR3, as DNA: TGTGCCAGTAGTATTACAGGGGCTCCCTACGAGCAGTACTTC. Translation gives CASSITGAPYEQYF. Supplemented by reference TRBV19 and TRBJ2-7, the full variable domain reads DGGITQSPKYLFRKEGQNVTLSCEQNLNHDAMYWYRQDPGQGLRLIYYSQIVNDFQKGDIAEGYSVSREKKESFPLTVTSAQKNPTAFYLCASSITGAPYEQYFGPGTRLTVT.

This clone was detected once. This chain joins TRBV10-1 and TRBJ2-1; TRBD1 agrees at 7 bases. The CDR3 covers 15 residues. V lost 0 bases and J lost 3; bases outside the gene matches: 2. CDR1 and CDR2 from the germline V gene are WNHNN and SYGVQD (reference sequence). CDR3 sequence (DNA): TGCGCCAGCAGTGAGTCGGGGACAGTCTACAATGAGCAGTTCTTC. This sequence encodes CASSESGTVYNEQFF.

V and J are TRBV7-9 and TRBJ2-7; 7 bases fit TRBD1. The V gene's germline CDR1 is SEHNR and CDR2 FQNEAQ (reference sequence). The V segment lost 5 bases and the J segment 3 bases; nucleotides outside the gene matches: 7. There are 14 residues in the CDR3. The CDR3 sequence: CASSPGQSLYEQYF. The CDR3 DNA sequence: TGTGCCAGCAGCCCGGGACAGTCCCTCTACGAGCAGTACTTC.

The chain couples TRBV7-9 to TRBJ2-1; D gene ambiguous. Trimming pared 1 base from V and 15 bases from J, leaving 16 bases between. This CDR3 contains 13 residues. Looked up from germline, CDR1 is SEHNR and CDR2 is FQNEAQ (reference sequence). This chain's CDR3 is CASSLGALKGGFF. In DNA, the CDR3 is TGTGCCAGCAGCTTAGGGGCCCTAAAGGGTGGGTTCTTC.

This clone occurred a few times. Here the CDR3 reads CASSSSPSSYGYTF. The CDR3 region has the DNA TGCGCCAGCAGCTCGTCACCCTCGTCCTATGGCTACACCTTC. The chain has TRBV4-1 and TRBJ1-2, with D hard to call. CDR1 and CDR2 from the germline V gene are MGHRA and YSYEKL. V lost 5 bases to trimming and J lost 4 bases, with 14 bases between them. The CDR3 is 14 residues long.

This clone is a singleton in its sample. The J gene is TRBJ2-6, the V gene TRBV18; TRBD1 matches 10 bases. After removal of 3 bases from V and 2 bases from J, the junction contained 7 bases not matched to a gene. Looked up from germline, CDR1 is KGHSH and CDR2 is LQKENI. CDR3 length equals 18 residues. The CDR3 DNA sequence: TGTGCCAGCTCACCTCGAGACAGGGGGCCAACTGGGGCCAACGTCCTGACTTTC. As protein: CASSPRDRGPTGANVLTF. The whole variable domain, remainder taken from reference TRBV18 and TRBJ2-6, is NAGVMQNPRHLVRRRGQEARLRCSPMKGHSHVYWYRQLPEEGLKFMVYLQKENIIDESGMPKERFSAEFPKEGPSILRIQQVVRGDSAAYFCASSPRDRGPTGANVLTFGAGSRLTVL.

The chain combines TRBV19 with TRBJ2-2; 15 bases agree with TRBD2. The CDR3 has 17 residues. Germline V lookup: CDR1 LNHDA, CDR2 SQIVND (reference sequence). With V trimmed by 5 bases and J by 4 bases, 5 bases remained unmatched. The CDR3 reads CASSLGLAGGTTGELFF. The CDR3 DNA follows: TGTGCCAGTAGTCTGGGACTAGCGGGGGGTACCACCGGGGAGCTGTTTTTT.

This rearrangement joins TRBV6-1 to TRBJ1-3; TRBD1 might be the D (6 bases). CDR3 length: 15 residues. CDR1 is MNHNS, CDR2 SASEGT, per germline. The V end was cut by 4 bases, the J end by 6 bases, with 16 bases between. The CDR3 loop reads CASSVVQGGENTIYF. In DNA, the CDR3 is TGTGCCAGCAGTGTCGTACAGGGCGGAGAAAACACCATATATTTT.

The rearrangement joins TRBV5-4 to TRBJ1-6, with TRBD1 as a possible D gene (5 bases). Germline assignment: CDR1 SGHNT and CDR2 YYREEE (reference sequence). Trimming took off 3 bases at V and 14 bases at J, with 12 bases between the two ends. The CDR3 consists of 12 residues. CDR3 nucleotide sequence: TGTGCCAGCAGCTCTGAGGGGAGGACCCTCCACTTT. This sequence encodes CASSSEGRTLHF. Full variable domain (remainder filled in from reference TRBV5-4 and TRBJ1-6): ETGVTQSPTHLIKTRGQQVTLRCSSQSGHNTVSWYQQALGQGPQFIFQYYREEENGRGNFPPRFSGLQFPNYSSELNVNALELDDSALYLCASSSEGRTLHFGNGTRLTVT.

The J gene is TRBJ2-7, the V gene TRBV30, with D perhaps TRBD1 or TRBD2 (5 bases each). Germline-derived CDR1 and CDR2 are GTSNPN and SVGIG (reference sequence). The CDR3 sequence is 16 residues long. The germline V and J ends were trimmed by 4 bases and 4 bases, with 23 bases remaining between them. Written as DNA, the CDR3 is TGTGCCTGGACCCAAAGAGGGGCCTTAATCACTTACGAGCAGTACTTC. Its translation is CAWTQRGALITYEQYF.

The chain is built from TRBV19 and TRBJ2-1; D is perhaps TRBD1 or TRBD2 (5 bases each). The germline V gene has CDR1 LNHDA and CDR2 SQIVND (reference sequence). V was cut by 5 bases and J by 6 bases, with 14 bases left in between. The CDR3 spans 14 residues. CDR3 sequence reads: CASSPGDPFNEQFF. CDR3 coding DNA: TGTGCCAGTAGTCCCGGGGACCCTTTCAATGAGCAGTTCTTC.

This clone has only one observation. V and J are TRBV4-1 and TRBJ1-6; no clear D. Germline V lookup: CDR1 MGHRA, CDR2 YSYEKL. CDR3 length equals 16 residues. The V end lost 1 base, the J end lost 6 bases, and 13 bases lay between the germline ends. CDR3 sequence reads: CASSQVVGLPNSPLHF. The CDR3 region has the DNA TGCGCCAGCAGCCAAGTGGTCGGGCTCCCTAATTCACCCCTCCACTTT.

The gene calls are TRBV6-5 and TRBJ2-3, with 7 bases that match TRBD2. CDR1 MNHEY and CDR2 SVGAGI come from the germline V gene. The V and J ends lost 4 bases and 8 bases, in that order; junction bases with no gene match: 15. The CDR3 totals 16 residues. CDR3 in amino acids: CASSSLGSGSRGTQYF. The CDR3 DNA is TGTGCCAGCAGTTCCTTGGGTAGCGGGTCCCGTGGTACGCAGTATTTT.